Below, one T cell receptor (beta chain) is given with its context. This clonotype was counted many times. Its antigen is still unknown. No qualities accompany the bases; no much larger clone lies one base away. TCR beta CDR3 regions were amplified from RNA transcripts. A first-round RT-PCR of the TCR CDR3 used the HTBI primer set with the Qiagen OneStep RT-PCR kit. Libraries were constructed in a second round of multiplex PCR, after which size selection and purification were performed. Libraries were sequenced paired-end with 100 bp reads on an Illumina HiSeq2000. Regarding the original processing steps: SOAPnuke was used to process the raw data, removing reads that contained adapters or uncalled bases, had a mean Phred below 15, or lacked an exact match to the constant primer or identifier. COPE v1.2.5 was used to merge the high-quality paired reads, and each unique nucleotide sequence was defined as a clonotype. Clonotypes were aligned to IMGT TRBV, TRBD and TRBJ reference segments using MiTCR v1.1. Analysis was restricted to V-J combinations with a frequency above 0.0001, which covered roughly 99% of repertoires. A TCS score was defined as the ratio between F50 (clonal expansion) and ExV (chaos), using BLOSUM62-based TCRdist between CDR3 peptides within each V-J. Welch's t-statistics and random forest reduced roughly 500 V-J features to some 14, which were used in a naive Bayes classifier (R e1071). TCRdb reprocessing: public reads trimmed at Q25 with fastp, clones called with MiXCR, in-frame beta chains kept. Entries that share a CDR3 protein sequence are merged under the most common genes and DNA. The V and J calls come from TCRdb's annotation, not from the publication. This sample lists some 350,000 distinct CDR3 sequences; over 12% were detected once. The biggest ten clones account for approximately 19% of the sample.

The data derive from a study of T cells in Graves' hyperthyroidism and ophthalmopathy (dated by TCRdb to the late 2010s). In the study overall: Peripheral blood was sampled at the time of initial diagnosis, prior to any treatment. According to the paper, TCR Vbeta CDR3 sequencing was carried out on some 130 peripheral blood samples, which came from around 43 ophthalmopathy, 75 to 80 hyperthyroidism and 17 progressor patients. The study also compared thyroid tissue and blood T-cell repertoires from over 5 Graves' hyperthyroidism patients. Once sampling was done, hyperthyroidism patients were given methimazole at a starting dose of 30 mg daily, whereas ophthalmopathy patients were given high-dose intravenous methylprednisolone. Prospective prediction of ophthalmopathy was tested in an independent validation cohort consisting of some 20 hyperthyroidism patients and around 17 patients who later progressed to ophthalmopathy. A discovery cohort of 95 to 100 patients, roughly 43 with Graves' ophthalmopathy and more than 55 with stable Graves' hyperthyroidism, was used to find distinguishing TCR V-J signatures. The 100 or so discovery patients were randomly split 7:3 into training and test sets.

The study at large found these results: In cross-validation, a model built on a 13 V-J signature told ophthalmopathy apart from stable hyperthyroidism with over 85% sensitivity and about 81% specificity, and in testing the same model reached 80%/75%. No statistical method was used to fix the sample size in advance, and group allocation was not hidden from the investigators. In validation, the model predicted progression to ophthalmopathy with around 71% sensitivity and approximately 72% specificity, a median of roughly seven months before onset. Most expanded thyroid clonotypes (frequency above 0.001) were also detected in blood, suggesting blood repertoires may reflect thyroid immune responses.

Moderately to severely active disease, a Clinical Activity Score of at least 3, a NOSPECS grade of at least 4, and a duration under 3 months were present in ophthalmopathy patients. Exclusion was applied to patients with uncontrolled infections, other autoimmune diseases, pregnancy or lactation. Diagnoses relied on clinical symptoms, serum thyroxine and TRAb, thyroid ultrasound and orbital computed tomography. Ficoll-Paque density gradient centrifugation was used to isolate PBMCs from approximately 10 ml of fresh peripheral blood. Total RNA was extracted using Trizol reagent, and RNA quality was assessed on an Agilent 2100 Bioanalyzer. CDR1 and CDR2 are drawn from the germline V gene: SGHTA, FQGNSA. Measured from the cysteine to the phenylalanine, the CDR3 is 11 residues long. The read is trimmed to its CDR3 DNA, 33 bases read in frame from base 1. Trimming at the junction amounts to 1 base on V and 10 bases on J, and the germline ends lie 6 bases apart.

The rearranged chain carries TRBV7-2 and TRBJ2-3; the D gene lacks a confident call. The clonotype originates from a woman aged 60 to 75 with Graves' ophthalmopathy. What was sequenced was blood. This receptor has the CDR3 CASSLGPSQYF. The DNA sequence is TGTGCCAGCAGCTTAGGACCGTCGCAGTATTTT.